The TCR beta chain under discussion was sequenced for a study of cytomegalovirus exposure and HLA in healthy donors (dated by TCRdb to the late 2010s). The study in broad terms: In an earlier analysis of 587 of the donors, 276 Gb of sequence data and 117 million unique TCR beta sequences from 180 million or so T cells were reported. Typing coverage varied by locus: about 620-630 donors for A, B, C, DRB1 and DQB1; approximately 520 for DQA1; over 600 for DPA1; 450 to 480 for DPB1. The study used immunosequencing to profile the T cell repertoires of more than 650 subjects and linked those repertoires to cytomegalovirus serostatus. Genome-wide SNP genotypes for about 55% of the roughly 670 donors were used in a later genetic analysis, which treated that subset as a discovery cohort. Among the roughly 400 genotyped donors, around 81% belonged to the genetic ancestry cluster associated with self-reported Caucasian donors. The study aimed to test whether signatures of past pathogen exposure could be identified by cataloging public T cell receptors. The later analysis used no new phenotypic data to find candidate immune exposures, relying instead on TCR beta sequences and their occurrence across donors. Several DR-DQ haplotypes were handled as single units for association and clustering because linkage in the cohort was strong. Among some 400 genotyped donors of the cohort, an average of around 250,000 unique TCR beta nucleotide sequences was sequenced per donor, of which about 20% were non-productive. Besides the first cohort of 666 subjects, a separate validation cohort made up of 90 to 150 different subjects was used. All discovery cohort repertoires had been generated on a single sequencing platform. To decide whether each TCR beta V gene segment behaved as functional or pseudogenic, an earlier analysis of fewer than 750 of the donors relied on high-throughput TCR beta sequencing. Alongside the repertoire data, information on donor age, sex, ethnicity and CMV serostatus was compiled. A later analysis re-examined previously published TCR beta repertoires from over 500 donors and added high-resolution HLA genotyping to investigate patterns of TCR occurrence. Class I and class II HLA loci were covered by the typing at four-digit resolution. An early release covering some 640 HLA-typed donors comprised around 300 gigabases of sequencing data and tens of millions of unique TCR sequences. To predict cytomegalovirus infection status, the study brought together high-throughput TCR immunosequencing, statistical association of individual TCRs with disease status, and machine learning. The study at large found these results: Linkage disequilibrium might explain the correlated functional status among segregating V segments, but an unknown experimental factor could not be ruled out. A group of highly shared sequence variants was considered likely to be a technical artifact of the sequencing pipeline. Compared with equally common non-associated chains, HLA-associated TCR beta chains in a later analysis were more clonally expanded and had lower generation probabilities. The study listed approximately 150 TCR beta chains as associated with cytomegalovirus. The classifier was reported to diagnose cytomegalovirus status with high specificity and sensitivity in both the original and validation cohorts. CMV serostatus was the only immune exposure information available for the cohort. Three of the identified cytomegalovirus-associated TCR beta chains were confirmed in vitro to be specific for cytomegalovirus antigens. Strong co-occurrence of HLA alleles, especially DR and DQ, made assigning TCR associations to individual alleles difficult. Most TCR sequences were observed very rarely across donors, whereas some public TCRs were present in many individuals. The earlier analysis of approximately 540 of the donors excluded 15 to 20 rarely observed V segments, including chromosome 9 orphons, because counts were too low. A further reported finding was that TCR beta sequences accurately predicted the HLA-A and HLA-B alleles for most subjects in the first cohort. Most CMV-associated TCR beta chains appeared to be HLA-restricted in a later analysis, and the HLA associations seemed to be driven largely by CMV exposure. Several of the top co-occurrence clusters appeared to be linked to parvovirus B19, influenza, CMV and Epstein-Barr virus, according to a later analysis. It was suggested by the authors that the approach could potentially be generalized to other disease states and immunological phenotypes. A later genetic analysis reported fewer N-insertions in productive TCRs among donors in an Asian-associated ancestry cluster than the roughly 700-donor mean. Roughly uniform sequencing depth across donors was assumed in presence/absence analyses, although this assumption may not hold. HLA typing was unavailable for some donors at each locus, so association tests used only the typed subset. In this cohort, only TCR beta chains were sequenced, and detectable features were limited by the absence of alpha or paired-chain data. An earlier analysis of around 540 of the donors showed that most TCR beta V segments appeared in productive rearrangements either about 87% or about 30% of the time, which broadly matched IMGT annotations. According to a later analysis, TCR association rates differed among HLA loci, with DRB1 alleles showing the most associated TCRs and HLA-C alleles showing the fewest. Specific HLA alleles were associated with 15,000 to 20,000 TCR beta sequences at a false discovery rate of 0.05 in a later analysis. Because the 87-base-pair reads could not distinguish some IMGT-functional V segments, including TRBV6-2 and TRBV6-3, those segments were excluded. An association between a missense DCLRE1C variant and V-gene and J-gene trimming of TCR beta chains was found in a later genetic analysis and replicated in an independent cohort.

Regarding this clone: Its cognate antigen has yet to be identified. There are no base qualities to consult, and no much larger clone falls within one base.

The cohort consisted of 650 to 850 healthy bone marrow donors. At the time of sampling, every cohort member was nominally healthy, though immune exposures that went unrecorded were likely present. The donor was CMV seronegative and belonged to the group of over 350 seronegative cohort members. A peripheral blood sample was provided by each donor, and peripheral blood mononuclear cells were used for TCR beta sequencing. Genomic DNA extraction from the blood cell samples was performed with the Qiagen DNeasy Blood Extraction Kit. As encoded in the germline V gene (reference sequence), CDR1 is SEHNR while CDR2 is FQNEAQ. Unmatched junction bases come to 6, with V trimmed by 2 bases and J by 10 bases. Counted from cysteine to phenylalanine, this CDR3 has 14 amino acids. The entry retains the CDR3 DNA only, 42 bases that are in frame from base 1. Library preparation used the immunoSEQ multiplex PCR assay. The multiplex PCR relied on a mix of 60 forward primers for TCR Vbeta segments and 13 reverse primers for TCR Jbeta segments. A multiplex PCR assay on genomic DNA amplified the CDR3 region of rearranged TCR beta genes. The Illumina HiSeq System was used to sequence the amplified TCR beta libraries as 87-base-pair reads. On the study's bioinformatics: In a later analysis, about 80 million unique TCR beta chains were counted across the roughly 700 repertoires, and approximately 9.9 million of these chains were shared by at least two donors. Raw reads were error-corrected and collapsed into unique sequences by a nearest-neighbor algorithm in which closely related sequences were merged to remove PCR and sequencing errors. Alignment of CDR3 sequences to IMGT reference sequences was used to assign V, D and J gene segments. For a sequence to be retained, a match of at least six nucleotides was required to both a V gene segment and a J gene segment. A rearrangement was called productive if the CDR3 had no stop codons and remained in frame with V and J, and every other rearrangement was called non-productive. Following IMGT convention, CDR3 was defined as the stretch from the second conserved V-encoded cysteine to the conserved J-encoded phenylalanine. In an earlier analysis of around 570 of the donors, sequences lacking an unambiguous match to a single V gene segment were excluded. In an earlier analysis of some 590 of the donors, a V segment was called functional when productive rearrangements were above 56.7%, and segregating when the standard deviation between donors exceeded 5%. To diagnose cytomegalovirus status from the catalog of TCR beta chain sequences, a statistical classification framework was built. In a later analysis, TCR nucleotide sequences were compared against IMGT/GENE-DB human TR gene sequences so that V and J genes could be assigned. In a later analysis, CDR3 sequences and most-parsimonious VDJ recombination scenarios were assigned using the TCRdist pipeline. In a later analysis, each TCR beta chain was defined by its CDR3 amino acid sequence together with its V-gene family, and reads lacking a unique V-gene family were excluded. As a way to deal with suspected cross-contamination and a sequencing artifact, a later analysis dropped 500 to 700 nucleotide sequences that were highly shared and had low generation probability. A later analysis calculated a clonal expansion index for each public chain from normalized within-repertoire ranks of inferred template counts. A later analysis computed generation probabilities with a VDJ recombination model fitted to out-of-frame rearrangements, and checked the results against IGoR. In a later analysis, TCR-TCR, TCR-HLA and TCR-CMV co-occurrence was scored with hypergeometric tests, and a repertoire-size bias correction was applied to TCR pairs. A later analysis estimated false discovery rates by permuting HLA or CMV assignments 20 times. In a later analysis, co-occurring TCRs were grouped with DBSCAN, and TCRdist sequence similarity was added when clustering was performed within HLA-allele-positive subsets. Repertoires with fewer than 30,000 or more than 120,000 public chains were left out of co-occurrence clustering, as were several repertoires with anomalous nucleotide sharing. This is the immuneACCESS table as TCRdb keeps it, with only in-frame sequences that have V and J called. A part of the clones is gone; compared with another copy, unresolved V genes explain less than half, and the rest is unexplained. V and J calls and clone size come straight from that table; D and trimming were deduced from the DNA. A total of some 120,000 clones appear in this sample, 80% to 85% of them only once. The ten biggest clones cover approximately 0.99% of the sample.

Material for sequencing was PBMCs. This TCR was recovered from a woman aged 30 to 39 in good health and CMV-seronegative. The chain was built from TRBV7-9 and TRBJ2-1, with 9 bases aligning to TRBD2. The CDR3 reads CASSLIAGVTEQFF. The DNA sequence is TGTGCCAGCAGCTTAATAGCGGGGGTCACCGAGCAGTTCTTC. With the portions outside the CDR3 filled from the reference TRBV7-9 and TRBJ2-1 genes, the complete variable region becomes DTGVSQNPRHKITKRGQNVTFRCDPISEHNRLYWYRQTLGQGPEFLTYFQNEAQLEKSRLLSDRFSAERPKGSFSTLEIQRTEQGDSAMYLCASSLIAGVTEQFFGPGTRLTVL.